This TCR beta chain stems from a study of shared clonotypes between healthy human individuals. V lost 3 bases, J lost 5 bases, and 10 bases stayed unmatched. Per the germline V gene, CDR1 is SGDLS and CDR2 is YYNGEE. The CDR3 length is 16 residues. Sequenced by immunoSEQ multiplex PCR; TCRdb stores in-frame clones only, minus some. The sample shows around 2,000,000 clones, about 92% of them seen only once. Concerning this clone itself: What it recognizes is unknown.

The study, taken as a whole, reports: Generation probability values for non-shared clonotypes were lower than those for clonotypes shared by all four donors.

Terminally differentiated effector memory CD45RA+ cells were excluded by CCR7 positive selection of CD45RO-negative cells. The TCR sequence derives from a man aged 18-30 years in good health. Some clones in this sample may be carry-over from other donors' samples. The gene calls are TRBV9 and TRBJ1-1; 10 nucleotides line up with TRBD1. The sample was naive CD8+ T cells from PBMCs. CDR3 DNA sequence: TGTGCCAGCAGCGCAGACCCCGGGGACAGGGGTACTGAAGCTTTCTTT. The encoded protein is CASSADPGDRGTEAFF.